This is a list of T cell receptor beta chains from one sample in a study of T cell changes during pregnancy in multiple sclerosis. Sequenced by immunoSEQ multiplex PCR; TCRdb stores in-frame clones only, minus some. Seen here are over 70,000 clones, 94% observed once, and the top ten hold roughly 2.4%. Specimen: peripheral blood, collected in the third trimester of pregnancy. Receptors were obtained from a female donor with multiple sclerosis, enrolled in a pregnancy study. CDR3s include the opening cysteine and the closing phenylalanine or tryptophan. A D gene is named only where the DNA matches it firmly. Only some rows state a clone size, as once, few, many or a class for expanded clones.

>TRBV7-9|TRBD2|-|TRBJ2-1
CASSKSGRGGYNEQFF
TGTGCCAGCAGTAAGAGCGGGAGGGGGGGGTACAATGAGCAGTTCTTC
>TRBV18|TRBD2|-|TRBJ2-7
CASSPLTGLAAYEQYF
TGTGCCAGCTCACCACTGACGGGACTAGCGGCTTACGAGCAGTACTTC
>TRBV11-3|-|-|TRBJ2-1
CASSLGPGVHEQFF
TGTGCCAGCAGCTTAGGACCGGGGGTCCATGAGCAGTTCTTC
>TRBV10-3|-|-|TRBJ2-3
CAISAPTRGTDTQYF
TGTGCCATCAGTGCGCCCACTCGGGGCACAGATACGCAGTATTTT
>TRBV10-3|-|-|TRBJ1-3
CAISDTGKSGNTIYF
TGTGCCATCAGTGATACAGGGAAGAGTGGAAACACCATATATTTT
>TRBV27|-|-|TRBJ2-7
CASSPSVAYEQYF
TGTGCCAGCAGCCCTAGCGTAGCCTACGAGCAGTACTTC
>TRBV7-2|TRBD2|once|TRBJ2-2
CASSQRRLAGDFGELFF
TGTGCCAGCAGCCAAAGGAGACTAGCGGGAGATTTCGGGGAGCTGTTTTTT
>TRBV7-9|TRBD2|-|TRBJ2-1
CASSLGLADEQFF
TGTGCCAGCAGCCTCGGACTAGCGGATGAGCAGTTCTTC
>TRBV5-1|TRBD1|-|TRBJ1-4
CASSLVAGTGGAEKLFF
TGCGCCAGCAGCTTGGTAGCAGGGACAGGGGGCGCAGAAAAACTGTTTTTT
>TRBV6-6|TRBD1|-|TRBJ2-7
CAGSGTGGYEQYF
TGTGCCGGCTCTGGGACAGGGGGCTACGAGCAGTACTTC
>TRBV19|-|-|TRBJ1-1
CASSTGINTEAFF
TGTGCCAGTAGTACAGGGATCAACACTGAAGCTTTCTTT
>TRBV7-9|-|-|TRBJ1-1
CASSFQRINTEAFF
TGTGCCAGCAGCTTTCAGCGGATAAACACTGAAGCTTTCTTT
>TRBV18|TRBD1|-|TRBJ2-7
CASSPPGQVYEQYF
TGTGCCAGCTCACCACCGGGACAGGTCTACGAGCAGTACTTC
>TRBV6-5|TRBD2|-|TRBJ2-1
CATNIAGGFEQFF
TGTGCCACCAATATAGCGGGAGGTTTTGAGCAGTTCTTC
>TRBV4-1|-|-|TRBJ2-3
CASSQEGGAYSDTQYF
TGCGCCAGCAGCCAAGAAGGGGGGGCTTATTCAGATACGCAGTATTTT
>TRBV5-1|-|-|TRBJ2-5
CASSPLILETQYF
TGCGCCAGCAGCCCACTAATTTTGGAGACCCAGTACTTC
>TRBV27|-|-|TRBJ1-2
CASSFSGGSMAGYTF
TGTGCCAGCAGTTTTTCGGGGGGGTCTATGGCGGGCTACACCTTC
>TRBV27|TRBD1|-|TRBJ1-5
CASRDRDQPQHF
TGTGCCAGCAGGGACAGGGATCAGCCCCAGCATTTT
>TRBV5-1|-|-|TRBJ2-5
CASSLALLATKETQYF
TGCGCCAGCAGCTTGGCCTTACTAGCCACCAAAGAGACCCAGTACTTC
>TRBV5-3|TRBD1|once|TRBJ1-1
CARSLGGQGGGLTNTEAFF
TGTGCCAGAAGCTTGGGGGGACAGGGTGGGGGTTTGACGAACACTGAAGCTTTCTTT
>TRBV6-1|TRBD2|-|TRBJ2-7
CASSEAIAGTSQIYEQYF
TGTGCCAGCAGTGAAGCCATAGCCGGGACTAGCCAAATCTACGAGCAGTACTTC
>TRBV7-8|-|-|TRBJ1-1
CASSPRGGPWGTEAFF
TGTGCCAGCAGCCCTAGGGGGGGGCCCTGGGGCACTGAAGCTTTCTTT
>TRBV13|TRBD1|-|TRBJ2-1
CASRSTGFLQFF
TGTGCCAGCAGGTCGACAGGGTTCTTGCAGTTCTTC